One sample yielded the 29 T cell receptor beta chains listed below, sequenced in a study of cytomegalovirus exposure and HLA in healthy donors. In the PCR, 60 Vbeta and 13 Jbeta primers were used. Produced via immunoSEQ multiplex PCR; TCRdb's table is partial and in-frame only. The repertoire holds about 67,000 clones, with around 63% as singletons. The sequencing input was PBMCs. Every receptor here comes from a woman aged 30 to 39 in good health and CMV-seronegative.

The chain links TRBV29-1 to TRBJ2-7, with 8 bases aligning to TRBD2. Germline CDR1 is SQVTM and CDR2 is ANQGSEA. Unmatched junction bases numbered 6, after V lost 4 bases and J lost 4 bases. The CDR3 has 13 residues. Here the CDR3 reads CSVVPAGVYEQYF. The CDR3 bases are TGCAGCGTTGTTCCAGCGGGAGTATACGAGCAGTACTTC.

The chain joins TRBV19 to TRBJ1-1; D is perhaps TRBD1 (6 bases). The CDR3 spans 15 residues. The germline V and J ends were trimmed by 4 bases and 0 bases, with 12 bases remaining between them. In germline, CDR1 is LNHDA, CDR2 SQIVND (reference sequence). The CDR3 DNA is TGTGCCAGTAGTAGACGAGACAGGTTGAACACTGAAGCTTTCTTT. Protein product: CASSRRDRLNTEAFF.

The chain carries TRBV7-9 and TRBJ1-5; D not resolved. Germline CDR1 reads SEHNR; CDR2 reads FQNEAQ (reference sequence). The CDR3 contains 15 residues. The V end lost 1 base, the J end lost 7 bases, and 14 bases lay between the germline ends. CDR3 sequence: CASSLGGGSLQPQHF. The DNA for the CDR3 is TGTGCCAGCAGCTTAGGGGGAGGGAGCCTCCAGCCCCAGCATTTT. Based on the CDR3 plus reference TRBV7-9 and TRBJ1-5, the full variable domain is DTGVSQNPRHKITKRGQNVTFRCDPISEHNRLYWYRQTLGQGPEFLTYFQNEAQLEKSRLLSDRFSAERPKGSFSTLEIQRTEQGDSAMYLCASSLGGGSLQPQHFGDGTRLSIL.

The genes are TRBV6-1 and TRBJ1-2, with 10 bases aligning to TRBD1. The CDR3 consists of 14 residues. Germline V gene lookup returns CDR1 MNHNS and CDR2 SASEGT. The V segment lost 7 bases and the J segment 5 bases; nucleotides outside the gene matches: 7. Written as DNA, the CDR3 is TGTGCCAGCAACCCGACAGGGGGCCTATATGGCTACACCTTC. The encoded protein is CASNPTGGLYGYTF.

This rearrangement joins TRBV5-4 to TRBJ2-1, with D possibly TRBD2 on 7 matching bases. The germline V gene has CDR1 SGHNT and CDR2 YYREEE (reference sequence). There are 15 residues in the CDR3. Trimming left V 1 base short and J 8 bases short, with 16 bases between. Here the CDR3 DNA reads TGTGCCAGCAGCTTGCAGAGGGGGGGCCGTGATGAGCAGTTCTTC. This codes for CASSLQRGGRDEQFF.

This rearrangement joins TRBV6-5 to TRBJ2-1, with D perhaps matching TRBD2 (6 bases). The ends were cut back, 5 bases at V and 6 bases at J, with 11 bases in the middle. Germline CDR1 is MNHEY and CDR2 is SVGAGI. This CDR3 comprises 13 residues. CDR3 DNA sequence: TGTGCCAGCAGTATGGGACTTTTCAATGAGCAGTTCTTC. Protein: CASSMGLFNEQFF.

In its sample, this clone was seen a few times. V is TRBV5-1 and J is TRBJ2-1, with TRBD2 matching over 11 bases. Germline lookup yields CDR1 SGHRS and CDR2 YFSETQ. This CDR3 has 17 residues. V lost 4 bases, J lost 4 bases, and 10 bases stayed unmatched. CDR3 protein: CASSPTILAGAYNEQFF. CDR3 sequence (DNA): TGCGCCAGCAGCCCGACCATACTAGCGGGGGCTTACAATGAGCAGTTCTTC.

The CDR3 reads CASSSTAGETQYF. The CDR3, as DNA: TGTGCCAGCAGCTCAACCGCAGGAGAGACCCAGTACTTC. This chain uses TRBV7-3 with TRBJ2-5; no clear D gene. The V end was cut by 4 bases, the J end by 4 bases, with 10 bases between. This CDR3 is 13 amino acids long. Per germline, CDR1 SGHTA and CDR2 FQGTGA.

V usage is TRBV6-5 and J usage is TRBJ1-4, with D perhaps TRBD1 (5 bases). The CDR3 is 14 residues long. CDR1 and CDR2 (germline): MNHEY, SVGAGI. Trimming shortened V by 2 bases and J by 4 bases, and 8 bases separated the two germline ends. The CDR3 DNA follows: TGTGCCAGCAGTTACGGGGGGGGTAATGAAAAACTGTTTTTT. Amino acids: CASSYGGGNEKLFF.

In regard to this clone: The junction differs from germline at one of its ends, possibly a read error. The sample contains more than one DNA sequence encoding this CDR3. Here the CDR3 DNA reads TGTGCCAGCAGCTTGGCGGGGATCGGCAATCAACCCCAGCATTTT. This encodes CASSLAGIGNQPQHF. V gene TRBV5-6 combines with J gene TRBJ1-5; D not certain. CDR3 size: 15 residues. From germline, CDR1 is SGHDT and CDR2 YYEEEE.

V and J are TRBV4-1 and TRBJ2-7; TRBD1 matches at 8 bases. The germline V gene encodes CDR1 MGHRA and CDR2 YSYEKL. This CDR3 spans 13 amino acids. After removal of 5 bases from V and 1 base from J, the junction contained 1 base not matched to a gene. In DNA form, the CDR3 reads TGCGCCAGCAGCAGGACAGGGTCCTACGAGCAGTACTTC. Encoded protein: CASSRTGSYEQYF.

The chain couples TRBV14 to TRBJ2-5; TRBD2 matches 8 bases. The V segment lost 3 bases and the J segment 1 base; nucleotides outside the gene matches: 4. The V gene's germline CDR1 is SGHDN and CDR2 FVKESK. There are 15 residues in the CDR3. Written as DNA, the CDR3 is TGTGCCAGCAGCCACGGAGCGGGGGTCCAAGAGACCCAGTACTTC. Residues: CASSHGAGVQETQYF.

The rearrangement uses TRBV18 and TRBJ2-1, with TRBD1 matching over 8 bases. The J segment lost 9 bases and the V segment lost 3 bases, leaving 4 bases of the junction unmatched. Germline CDR1 and CDR2: KGHSH and LQKENI. The CDR3 contains 13 residues. CDR3 in DNA: TGTGCCAGCTCACCGCCGACAGGGGCTGAGCAGTTCTTC. This translates into CASSPPTGAEQFF.

The chain recombines TRBV7-4 with TRBJ2-3; 9 bases fit TRBD2. The CDR3 has 18 residues. Germline CDR1 is SGHVT and CDR2 is SQSDAQ. Germline trimming cut 4 bases from V and 1 base from J; bases unmatched to any gene: 12. The DNA of the CDR3 is TGTGCCAGCAGCTCGCGTGGTGCTAGCGGGGAACGCACAGATACGCAGTATTTT. Protein product: CASSSRGASGERTDTQYF. The full variable domain, its missing parts supplied by reference TRBV7-4 and TRBJ2-3, is GAGVSQSPRYKVAKRGRDVALRCDSISGHVTLYWYRQTLGQGSEVLTYSQSDAQRDKSGRPSGRFSAERPERSVSTLKIQRTEQGDSAVYLCASSSRGASGERTDTQYFGPGTRLTVL.

This clone has just a few counts. This chain connects TRBV4-1 to TRBJ1-2; D might be TRBD1 (6 bases). This CDR3 has 16 residues. V lost 0 bases to trimming and J lost 2 bases, with 13 bases between them. Germline loops: CDR1 MGHRA, CDR2 YSYEKL. Here the CDR3 DNA reads TGCGCCAGCAGCCAAGATCAATTCGGACAGAACTATGGCTACACCTTC. Amino acid sequence: CASSQDQFGQNYGYTF.

V is TRBV11-2 and J is TRBJ2-7; D is unclear. The CDR3 length is 14 residues. CDR1 and CDR2 (germline): SGHAT, FQNNGV. V was cut by 2 bases and J by 0 bases, with 8 bases left in between. The CDR3 DNA reads as TGTGCCAGCAGCTTACTCGCGAACTCCTACGAGCAGTACTTC. As protein: CASSLLANSYEQYF.

The chain employs TRBV18 and TRBJ1-2; TRBD1 aligns across 7 bases. The V gene's germline CDR1 is KGHSH and CDR2 LQKENI. The junction had 11 bases not matched to a gene; V was cut back by 4 bases and J by 6 bases. This CDR3 region has 15 residues. The CDR3 region has the DNA TGTGCCAGCTCACGAGACAGGGTACCCGTGCATGGCTACACCTTC. Its translation is CASSRDRVPVHGYTF.

V gene TRBV5-1 combines with J gene TRBJ2-7, with D maybe TRBD1 (6 bases). The germline V gene has CDR1 SGHRS and CDR2 YFSETQ. Deletions cut 4 bases from V and 5 bases from J, with 13 bases between. The length of the CDR3 is 13 residues. CDR3 sequence reads: CASSPWGQDEQYF. In DNA form, the CDR3 reads TGCGCCAGCAGCCCCTGGGGACAAGACGAGCAGTACTTC.

The rearrangement uses TRBV25-1 and TRBJ2-4; 9 bases map to TRBD1. The germline CDR1 and CDR2 sequences are MGHDK and SYGVNS. With 5 bases clipped from V and 5 bases from J, the junction kept 7 bases outside the gene matches. This CDR3 region has 15 residues. The CDR3 nucleotides are TGTGCCAGCAGTACCGGGACAGGGTACCAAAACATTCAGTACTTC. It yields the protein CASSTGTGYQNIQYF.

The chain combines TRBV5-1 with TRBJ2-3; the match to TRBD2 covers 12 bases. Per germline, CDR1 SGHRS and CDR2 YFSETQ. The CDR3 is 16 residues long. The V and J ends lost 2 bases and 2 bases, in that order; junction bases with no gene match: 3. The CDR3 reads CASSLRTSGATDTQYF. The CDR3 region has the DNA TGCGCCAGCAGCTTACGGACTAGCGGGGCCACAGATACGCAGTATTTT.

Only one count was recorded for this clone. This chain connects TRBV2 to TRBJ2-3, with 7 positions matching TRBD1. Germline values: CDR1 SNHLY, CDR2 FYNNEI. The CDR3 runs to 16 residues. Trimming cost V 7 bases and J 0 bases; bases outside gene matches: 10. The CDR3 DNA is TGTGCCAGCACAAGACGGGGACAGCCTAGCACAGATACGCAGTATTTT. Protein sequence: CASTRRGQPSTDTQYF.

The table lists this clone with a count of one. The V gene is TRBV11-2, the J gene TRBJ2-1; 13 positions agree with TRBD2. Trimming took 4 bases from V and 0 from J; bases not matched to a gene: 6. This CDR3 is 18 amino acids long. The germline V gene has CDR1 SGHAT and CDR2 FQNNGV. DNA for the CDR3: TGTGCCAGCAGCTCCGGGACTAGCGGGGTTAGCTCCTACAATGAGCAGTTCTTC. Amino acids: CASSSGTSGVSSYNEQFF.

The chain couples TRBV5-1 to TRBJ2-3; 7 bases map to TRBD1. CDR3 length: 16 residues. The J segment lost 2 bases and the V segment lost 0 bases, leaving 6 bases of the junction unmatched. Germline V gene sequence: CDR1 SGHRS, CDR2 YFSETQ. This chain's CDR3 is CASSLDRQGDTDTQYF. In DNA form, the CDR3 reads TGCGCCAGCAGCTTGGACCGACAGGGCGACACAGATACGCAGTATTTT.

The rearrangement links TRBV29-1 to TRBJ2-1; TRBD2 matches 10 bases. Germline trimming cut 5 bases from V and 6 bases from J; bases unmatched to any gene: 7. Germline V gene lookup returns CDR1 SQVTM and CDR2 ANQGSEA. The CDR3 is made up of 14 amino acids. The CDR3 sequence: CSVKAGGPGNEQFF. The CDR3 DNA follows: TGCAGCGTTAAAGCGGGGGGGCCCGGCAATGAGCAGTTCTTC.

This clone was picked up one time. The chain links TRBV4-3 to TRBJ2-3; D may be TRBD1 (6 bases). The CDR3 consists of 14 residues. Between the trimmed V and J ends, which lost 5 bases and 5 bases, there was a span of 14 bases. From germline, CDR1 is LGHNA and CDR2 YSLEER. The CDR3 nucleotides read TGCGCCAGCAGCTTTCCGGACAGCCGAGATACGCAGTATTTT. Translation gives CASSFPDSRDTQYF.

This chain joins TRBV5-4 and TRBJ2-5; 13 nucleotides agree with TRBD2. Germline trimming cut 1 base from V and 3 bases from J; bases unmatched to any gene: 3. This CDR3 is built from 16 residues. Germline CDR1 reads SGHNT; CDR2 reads YYREEE (reference sequence). CDR3 bases: TGTGCCAGCAGCTTGAGTGGGACTAGCGGGGAAGAGACCCAGTACTTC. It encodes CASSLSGTSGEETQYF. Using reference TRBV5-4 and TRBJ2-5 for the parts outside the CDR3, the full variable domain is ETGVTQSPTHLIKTRGQQVTLRCSSQSGHNTVSWYQQALGQGPQFIFQYYREEENGRGNFPPRFSGLQFPNYSSELNVNALELDDSALYLCASSLSGTSGEETQYFGPGTRLLVL.

As to this clone: Other DNA sequences of this sample code for an identical CDR3. The chain combines TRBV4-1 with TRBJ2-3, with 10 bases matching TRBD1. The CDR3 sequence is 19 residues long. V shed 4 bases, J shed 6 bases, and the junction held 19 bases outside the gene matches. The germline V gene encodes CDR1 MGHRA and CDR2 YSYEKL. CDR3 DNA sequence: TGCGCCAGCAGCCGCCTGGGGATCGTGCGGGACAGGGGTGGCGATACGCAGTATTTT. Translation: CASSRLGIVRDRGGDTQYF.

The chain links TRBV4-3 to TRBJ2-5; 8 bases match TRBD2. Germline lookup yields CDR1 LGHNA and CDR2 YSLEER. J gave up 5 bases and V 1 base, and 9 bases lay outside the gene matches. The CDR3 covers 16 residues. DNA for the CDR3: TGCGCCAGCAGCCAAGGGTACGGGGGGGCCTATGAGACCCAGTACTTC. Protein sequence: CASSQGYGGAYETQYF.

The chain combines TRBV7-9 with TRBJ1-2, with 8 nucleotides matching TRBD1. The CDR3 loop spans 14 amino acids. The J segment lost 4 bases and the V segment lost 4 bases, leaving 5 bases of the junction unmatched. Germline V gives CDR1 SEHNR, CDR2 FQNEAQ (reference sequence). DNA for the CDR3: TGTGCCAGCAGCTCAGGGGGCTTGGTCTATGGCTACACCTTC. It is translated as CASSSGGLVYGYTF.